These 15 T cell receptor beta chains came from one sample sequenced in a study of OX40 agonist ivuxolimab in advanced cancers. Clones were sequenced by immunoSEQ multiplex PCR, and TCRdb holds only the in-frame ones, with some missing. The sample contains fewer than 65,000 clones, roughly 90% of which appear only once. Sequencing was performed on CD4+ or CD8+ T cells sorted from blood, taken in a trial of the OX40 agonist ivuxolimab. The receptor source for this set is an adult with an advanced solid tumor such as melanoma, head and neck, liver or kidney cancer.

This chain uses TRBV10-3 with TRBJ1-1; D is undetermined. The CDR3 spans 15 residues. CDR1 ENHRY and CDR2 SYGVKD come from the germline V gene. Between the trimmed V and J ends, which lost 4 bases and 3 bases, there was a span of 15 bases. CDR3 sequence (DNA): TGTGCCATCAGTGTGGAGGGCATAGGCCACACTGAAGCTTTCTTT. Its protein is CAISVEGIGHTEAFF.

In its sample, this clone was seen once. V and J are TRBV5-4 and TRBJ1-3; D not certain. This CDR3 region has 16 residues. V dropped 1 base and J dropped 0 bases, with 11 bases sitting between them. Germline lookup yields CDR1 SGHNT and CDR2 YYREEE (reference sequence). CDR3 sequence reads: CASSLSDTNSGNTIYF. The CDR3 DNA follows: TGTGCCAGCAGCTTGTCAGACACGAACTCTGGAAACACCATATATTTT.

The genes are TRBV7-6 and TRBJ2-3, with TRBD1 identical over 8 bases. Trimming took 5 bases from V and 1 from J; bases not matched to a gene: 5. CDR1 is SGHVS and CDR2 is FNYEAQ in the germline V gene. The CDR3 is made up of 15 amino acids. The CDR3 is CASSDRGGGTDTQYF. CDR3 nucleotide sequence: TGTGCCAGCAGCGACAGGGGCGGGGGCACAGATACGCAGTATTTT.

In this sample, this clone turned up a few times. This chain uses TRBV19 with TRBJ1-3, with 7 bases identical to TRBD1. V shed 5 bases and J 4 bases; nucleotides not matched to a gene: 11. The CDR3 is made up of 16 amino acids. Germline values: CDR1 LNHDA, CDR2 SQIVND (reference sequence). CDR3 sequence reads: CASSRDRPENGNTIYF. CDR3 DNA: TGTGCCAGTAGTCGGGACAGACCAGAGAACGGAAACACCATATATTTT.

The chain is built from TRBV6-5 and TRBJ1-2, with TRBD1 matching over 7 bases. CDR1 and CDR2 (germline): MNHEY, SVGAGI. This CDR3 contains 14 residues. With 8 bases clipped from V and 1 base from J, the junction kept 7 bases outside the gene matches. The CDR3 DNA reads TGTGCCAGCGGTATGACAGGGCTTAACTATGGCTACACCTTC. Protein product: CASGMTGLNYGYTF.

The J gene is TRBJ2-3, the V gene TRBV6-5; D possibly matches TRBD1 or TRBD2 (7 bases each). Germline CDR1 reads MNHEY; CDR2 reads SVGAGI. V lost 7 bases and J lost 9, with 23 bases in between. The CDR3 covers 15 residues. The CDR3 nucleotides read TGTGCCAGCAACGTCGACAGGGCGGGAGTCGGAACGCAGTATTTT. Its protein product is CASNVDRAGVGTQYF.

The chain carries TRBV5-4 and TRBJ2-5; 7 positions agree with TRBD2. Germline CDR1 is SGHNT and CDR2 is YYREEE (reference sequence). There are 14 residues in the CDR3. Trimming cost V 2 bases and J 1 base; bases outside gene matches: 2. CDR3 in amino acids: CASSFPSGQETQYF. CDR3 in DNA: TGTGCCAGCAGCTTTCCTAGCGGCCAAGAGACCCAGTACTTC.

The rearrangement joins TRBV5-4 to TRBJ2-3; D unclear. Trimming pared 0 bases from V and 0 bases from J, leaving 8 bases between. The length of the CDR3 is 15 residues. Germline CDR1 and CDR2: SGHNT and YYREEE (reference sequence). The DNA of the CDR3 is TGTGCCAGCAGCTTGGCGGAGACTAGCACAGATACGCAGTATTTT. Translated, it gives CASSLAETSTDTQYF.

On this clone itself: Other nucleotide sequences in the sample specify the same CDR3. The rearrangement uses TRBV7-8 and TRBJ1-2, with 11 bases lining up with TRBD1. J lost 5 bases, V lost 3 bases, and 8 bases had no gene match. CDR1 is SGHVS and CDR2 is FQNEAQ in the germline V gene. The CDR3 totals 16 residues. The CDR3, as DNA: TGTGCCAGCAGCTTCGGACAGGGGGCGATCTATTATGGCTACACCTTC. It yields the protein CASSFGQGAIYYGYTF.

The CDR3 reads CASSLNNSPLHF. In nucleotides, the CDR3 is TGCGCCAGCAGCTTAAATAATTCACCCCTCCACTTT. The rearrangement joins TRBV5-1 to TRBJ1-6; D ambiguous. Germline V CDR1 and CDR2: SGHRS, YFSETQ. This CDR3 is built from 12 residues. The V end lost 2 bases, the J end lost 5 bases, and 2 bases lay between the germline ends. The full variable domain, with the rest looked up from reference TRBV5-1 and TRBJ1-6, is KAGVTQTPRYLIKTRGQQVTLSCSPISGHRSVSWYQQTPGQGLQFLFEYFSETQRNKGNFPGRFSGRQFSNSRSEMNVSTLELGDSALYLCASSLNNSPLHFGNGTRLTVT.

CDR3 protein: CASSARRLADLNEQFF. The CDR3 DNA reads as TGTGCCAGCAGCGCTCGCAGGCTAGCGGACCTCAATGAGCAGTTCTTC. V is TRBV13 and J is TRBJ2-1, with 7 bases identical to TRBD2. Germline CDR1 and CDR2: PRHDT and FYEKMQ (reference sequence). CDR3 length: 16 residues. Unmatched junction bases numbered 13, after V lost 5 bases and J lost 6 bases.

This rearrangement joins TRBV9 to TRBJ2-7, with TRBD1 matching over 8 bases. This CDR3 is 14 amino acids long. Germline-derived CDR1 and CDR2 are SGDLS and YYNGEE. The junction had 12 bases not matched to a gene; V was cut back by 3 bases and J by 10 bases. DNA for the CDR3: TGTGCCAGCAGCGGAGAGGGACAGGCCCTCGATCAGTACTTC. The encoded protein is CASSGEGQALDQYF.

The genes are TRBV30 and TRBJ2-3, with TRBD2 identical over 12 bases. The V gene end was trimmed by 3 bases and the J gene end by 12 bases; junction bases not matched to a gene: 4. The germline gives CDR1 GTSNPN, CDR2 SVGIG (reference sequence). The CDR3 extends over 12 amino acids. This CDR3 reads CAWSETSGRQYF. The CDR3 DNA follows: TGTGCCTGGAGCGAGACTAGCGGGAGACAGTATTTT.

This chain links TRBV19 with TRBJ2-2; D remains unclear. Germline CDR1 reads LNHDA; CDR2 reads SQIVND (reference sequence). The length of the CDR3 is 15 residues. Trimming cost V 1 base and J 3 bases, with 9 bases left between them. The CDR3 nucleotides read TGTGCCAGTAGTATAGGGACGCTGCACACCGGGGAGCTGTTTTTT. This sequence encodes CASSIGTLHTGELFF. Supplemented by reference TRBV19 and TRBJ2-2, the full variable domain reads DGGITQSPKYLFRKEGQNVTLSCEQNLNHDAMYWYRQDPGQGLRLIYYSQIVNDFQKGDIAEGYSVSREKKESFPLTVTSAQKNPTAFYLCASSIGTLHTGELFFGEGSRLTVL.

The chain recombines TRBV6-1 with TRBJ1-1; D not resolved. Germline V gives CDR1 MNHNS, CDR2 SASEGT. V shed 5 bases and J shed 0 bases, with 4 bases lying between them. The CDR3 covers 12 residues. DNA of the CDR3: TGTGCCAGCAGTTTATTGAACACTGAAGCTTTCTTT. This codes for CASSLLNTEAFF.